This paragraph covers one T cell receptor (beta chain) sequence. Per germline, CDR1 SGHKS and CDR2 YYEKEE (reference sequence). This CDR3 is 16 amino acids long. Trimming pared 4 bases from V and 0 bases from J, leaving 15 bases between. These data belong to a study of blood T cell repertoires in COVID-19. Study details: Italy, Spain and the United States were the sources of the convalescent and acute COVID-19 samples. Sources were T cells, B-cell-depleted T cells, or PBMCs; the material itself was cDNA or gDNA.

Original handling: The assay estimated nucleated cells by amplifying reference gene primers. Measured with immunoSEQ multiplex PCR; TCRdb has only the in-frame clones, and not every one. The D gene and trimming were derived from the DNA, and the V and J assignments and clone size from that table. The sample contains around 150,000 clones, roughly four fifths of which appear only once. The sample was peripheral blood. J is TRBJ2-3 and V is TRBV5-5; TRBD1 might be the D (6 bases). This clonotype was sampled from a woman of 80 years or more with acute or convalescent COVID-19. The CDR3 spells CASSPGHKTSTDTQYF. CDR3 in DNA: TGTGCCAGCAGCCCGGGACATAAGACTAGCACAGATACGCAGTATTTT.